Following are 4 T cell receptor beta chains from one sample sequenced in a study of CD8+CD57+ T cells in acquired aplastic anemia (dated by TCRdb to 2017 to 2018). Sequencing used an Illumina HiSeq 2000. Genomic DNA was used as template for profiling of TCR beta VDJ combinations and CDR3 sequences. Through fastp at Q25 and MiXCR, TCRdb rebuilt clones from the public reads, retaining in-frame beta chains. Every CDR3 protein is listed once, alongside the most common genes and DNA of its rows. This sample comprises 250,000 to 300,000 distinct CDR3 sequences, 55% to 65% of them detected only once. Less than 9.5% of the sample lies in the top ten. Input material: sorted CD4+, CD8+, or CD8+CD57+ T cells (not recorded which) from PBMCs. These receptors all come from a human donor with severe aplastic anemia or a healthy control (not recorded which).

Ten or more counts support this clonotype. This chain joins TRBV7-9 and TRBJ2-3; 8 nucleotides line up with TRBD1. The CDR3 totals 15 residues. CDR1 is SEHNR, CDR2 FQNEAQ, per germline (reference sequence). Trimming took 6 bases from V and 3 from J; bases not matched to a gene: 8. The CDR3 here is CASRSDRVRTDTQYF. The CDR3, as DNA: TGTGCCAGCAGATCGGACAGGGTAAGGACAGATACGCAGTATTTT.

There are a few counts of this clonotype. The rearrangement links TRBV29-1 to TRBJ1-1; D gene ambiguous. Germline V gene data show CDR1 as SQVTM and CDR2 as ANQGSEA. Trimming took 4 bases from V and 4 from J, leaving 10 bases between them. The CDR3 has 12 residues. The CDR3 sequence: CSVVLASTEAFF. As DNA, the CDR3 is TGCAGCGTTGTGTTGGCAAGCACTGAAGCTTTCTTT.

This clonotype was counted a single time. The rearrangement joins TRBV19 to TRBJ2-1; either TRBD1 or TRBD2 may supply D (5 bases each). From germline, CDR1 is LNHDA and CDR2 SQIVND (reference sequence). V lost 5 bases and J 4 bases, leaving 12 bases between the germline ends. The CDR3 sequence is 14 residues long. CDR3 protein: CASSGGSLYNEQFF. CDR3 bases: TGTGCCAGTAGTGGGGGAAGCTTATACAATGAGCAGTTCTTC.

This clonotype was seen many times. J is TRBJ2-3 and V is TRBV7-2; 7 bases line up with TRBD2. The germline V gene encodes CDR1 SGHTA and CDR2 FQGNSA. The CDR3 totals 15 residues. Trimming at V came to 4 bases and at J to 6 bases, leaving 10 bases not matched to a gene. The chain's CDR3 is CASSYQRGGGDTQYF. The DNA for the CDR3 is TGTGCCAGCAGCTACCAGCGGGGCGGTGGGGATACGCAGTATTTT. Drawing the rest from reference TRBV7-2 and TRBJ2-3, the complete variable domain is GAGVSQSPSNKVTEKGKDVELRCDPISGHTALYWYRQSLGQGLEFLIYFQGNSAPDKSGLPSDRFSAERTGGSVSTLTIQRTQQEDSAVYLCASSYQRGGGDTQYFGPGTRLTVL.